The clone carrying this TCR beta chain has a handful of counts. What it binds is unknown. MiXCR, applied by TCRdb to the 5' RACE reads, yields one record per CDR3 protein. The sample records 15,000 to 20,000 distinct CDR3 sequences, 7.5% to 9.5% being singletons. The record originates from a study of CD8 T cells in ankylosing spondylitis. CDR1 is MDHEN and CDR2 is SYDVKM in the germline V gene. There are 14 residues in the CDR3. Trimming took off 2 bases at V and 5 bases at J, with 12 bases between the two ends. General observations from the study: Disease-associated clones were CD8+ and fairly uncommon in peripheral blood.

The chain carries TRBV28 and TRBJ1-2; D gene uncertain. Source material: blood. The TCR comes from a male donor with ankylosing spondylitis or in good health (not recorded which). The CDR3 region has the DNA TGTGCCAGCAGTTTACCTAGTCAGGCGTATGGCTACACCTTC. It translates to CASSLPSQAYGYTF.